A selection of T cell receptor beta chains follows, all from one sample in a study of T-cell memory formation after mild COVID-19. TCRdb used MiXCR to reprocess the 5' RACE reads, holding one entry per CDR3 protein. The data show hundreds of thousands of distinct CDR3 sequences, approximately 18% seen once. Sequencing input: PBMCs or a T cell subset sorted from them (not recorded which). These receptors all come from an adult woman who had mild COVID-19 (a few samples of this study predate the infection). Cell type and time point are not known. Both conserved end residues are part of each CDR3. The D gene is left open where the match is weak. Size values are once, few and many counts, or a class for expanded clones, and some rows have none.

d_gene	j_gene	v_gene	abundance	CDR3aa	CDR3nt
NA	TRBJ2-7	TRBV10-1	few	CASTCGSSYEQYF	TGCGCCAGCACGTGTGGCAGCTCCTACGAGCAGTACTTC
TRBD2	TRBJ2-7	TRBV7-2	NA	CASSSGGLASERCF	TGTGCCAGCAGCTCAGGCGGACTAGCGTCTGAAAGGTGCTTC
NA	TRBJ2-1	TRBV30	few	CAWSAILTGRAGYNEQFF	TGTGCCTGGAGTGCTATCCTGACTGGGCGGGCGGGCTACAATGAGCAGTTCTTC
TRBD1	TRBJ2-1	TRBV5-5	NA	CASSPIWTGGSYNEQFF	TGTGCCAGCAGCCCTATATGGACAGGAGGTTCCTACAATGAGCAGTTCTTC
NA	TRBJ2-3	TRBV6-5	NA	CASSRWTASDTQYF	TGTGCCAGCAGCCGATGGACTGCCTCCGATACGCAGTATTTT
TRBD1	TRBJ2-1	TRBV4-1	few	CASSPLGQVSYNEQFF	TGCGCCAGCAGCCCCTTGGGACAGGTATCCTACAATGAGCAGTTCTTC
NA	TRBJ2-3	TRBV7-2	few	CASSLDGISTDTQYF	TGTGCCAGCAGCTTAGATGGGATAAGCACAGATACGCAGTATTTT
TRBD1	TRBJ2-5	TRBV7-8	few	CASSVRAGGYQETQYF	TGTGCCAGCAGCGTGAGGGCAGGGGGCTACCAAGAGACCCAGTACTTC
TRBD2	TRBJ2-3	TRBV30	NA	CAWSVAGVGTDTQYF	TGTGCCTGGAGTGTGGCGGGAGTCGGCACAGATACGCAGTATTTT
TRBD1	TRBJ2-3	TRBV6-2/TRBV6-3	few	CASSYRDRFTDTQYF	TGTGCCAGCAGTTACAGGGACAGGTTTACAGATACGCAGTATTTT
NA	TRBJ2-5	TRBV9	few	CASSVDSSGGEVPGTQYF	TGTGCCAGCAGCGTAGATTCATCCGGGGGCGAAGTTCCAGGGACCCAGTACTTC
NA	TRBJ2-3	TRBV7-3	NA	CASSKRTSPVLADTQYF	TGTGCCAGCAGCAAAAGGACTTCTCCCGTCTTAGCAGATACGCAGTATTTT
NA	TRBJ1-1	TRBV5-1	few	CASSPNAGVSHTEAFF	TGCGCCAGCAGCCCGAACGCCGGGGTATCCCACACTGAAGCTTTCTTT
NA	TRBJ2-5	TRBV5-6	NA	CASSLRGPQETQYF	TGTGCCAGCAGCTTGAGAGGGCCACAAGAGACCCAGTACTTC
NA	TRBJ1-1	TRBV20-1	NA	CSATRGQNTEAFF	TGCAGTGCTACACGGGGGCAAAACACTGAAGCTTTCTTT
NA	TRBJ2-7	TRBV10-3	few	CAIRARDIYEQYF	TGTGCCATCAGGGCCCGGGACATCTACGAGCAGTACTTC
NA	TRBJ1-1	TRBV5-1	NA	CASSGGTLNTEAFF	TGCGCCAGCAGCGGGGGTACGCTGAACACTGAAGCTTTCTTT
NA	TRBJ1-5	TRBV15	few	CATSAGHLRSNQPQHF	TGTGCCACCAGCGCTGGACATCTACGGAGCAATCAGCCCCAGCATTTT
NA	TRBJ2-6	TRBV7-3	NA	CASSRWTAGANVLTF	TGTGCCAGCAGCCGTTGGACAGCAGGGGCCAACGTCCTGACTTTC
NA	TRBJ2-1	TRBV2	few	CASSSDYWQGPNNEQFF	TGTGCCAGCAGCAGCGACTATTGGCAGGGGCCAAACAATGAGCAGTTCTTC
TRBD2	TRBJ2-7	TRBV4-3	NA	CASSLSRGGIGEQYF	TGCGCCAGCAGCCTATCCCGGGGGGGCATCGGGGAGCAGTACTTC
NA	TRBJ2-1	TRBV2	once	CASRQGSSYNEQFF	TGTGCCAGCAGGCAGGGTAGCTCCTACAATGAGCAGTTCTTC
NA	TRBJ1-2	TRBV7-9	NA	CASSSRTAYGYTF	TGTGCCAGCAGCTCCCGGACAGCCTATGGCTACACCTTC
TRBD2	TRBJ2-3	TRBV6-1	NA	CATHSGGELTDTQYF	TGTGCCACCCACAGCGGGGGGGAGCTCACAGATACGCAGTATTTT
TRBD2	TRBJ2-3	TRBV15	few	CATSSLAGAPADTQYF	TGTGCCACCAGTTCCCTAGCGGGGGCCCCGGCTGATACGCAGTATTTT
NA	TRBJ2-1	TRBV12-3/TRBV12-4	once	CASSLAIITGHNEQFF	TGTGCCAGCAGTTTAGCGATAATCACGGGGCACAATGAGCAGTTCTTC
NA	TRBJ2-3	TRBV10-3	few	CAISESRWRGLSTDTQYF	TGTGCCATCAGTGAGTCACGGTGGCGGGGCCTTAGCACAGATACGCAGTATTTT
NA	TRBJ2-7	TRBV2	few	CASSETGTQRGYF	TGTGCCAGCAGTGAAACCGGGACCCAAAGAGGGTACTTC
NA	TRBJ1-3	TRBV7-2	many	CASSPNLRTLSGNTIYF	TGTGCCAGCAGCCCCAATCTTAGGACGCTATCTGGAAACACCATATATTTT
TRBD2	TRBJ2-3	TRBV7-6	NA	CASSSYLSGSSADTQYF	TGTGCCAGCAGCTCCTACCTTAGCGGGAGTAGCGCAGATACGCAGTATTTT
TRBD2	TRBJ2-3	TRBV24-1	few	CATSDPGLAGEADTQYF	TGTGCCACCAGTGACCCGGGACTAGCGGGAGAGGCAGATACGCAGTATTTT
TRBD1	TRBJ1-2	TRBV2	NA	CASSGLDRGTNYGYTF	TGTGCCAGCAGTGGACTAGACAGGGGGACGAACTATGGCTACACCTTC
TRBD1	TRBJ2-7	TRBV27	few	CASGKTGGSLIVSYEQYF	TGTGCCAGCGGAAAGACAGGGGGCAGTTTGATCGTCTCCTACGAGCAGTACTTC
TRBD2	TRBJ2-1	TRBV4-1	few	CASSQAGTSQYEQFF	TGCGCCAGCAGCCAAGCCGGGACTAGCCAGTATGAGCAGTTCTTC
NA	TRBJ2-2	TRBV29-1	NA	CSVRATRAGELFF	TGCAGCGTTAGGGCGACCCGGGCCGGGGAGCTGTTTTTT
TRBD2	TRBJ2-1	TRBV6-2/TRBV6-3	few	CASSYPTGLAGETSYNEQFF	TGTGCCAGCAGTTACCCGACGGGACTAGCGGGGGAAACCTCCTACAATGAGCAGTTCTTC
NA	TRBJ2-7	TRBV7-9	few	CASSLITGSALHYEQYF	TGTGCCAGCAGCTTAATCACAGGCTCGGCCCTGCACTACGAGCAGTACTTC
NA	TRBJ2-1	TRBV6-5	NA	CASSYVVGGSYNEQFF	TGTGCCAGCAGTTACGTCGTGGGGGGTTCCTACAATGAGCAGTTCTTC